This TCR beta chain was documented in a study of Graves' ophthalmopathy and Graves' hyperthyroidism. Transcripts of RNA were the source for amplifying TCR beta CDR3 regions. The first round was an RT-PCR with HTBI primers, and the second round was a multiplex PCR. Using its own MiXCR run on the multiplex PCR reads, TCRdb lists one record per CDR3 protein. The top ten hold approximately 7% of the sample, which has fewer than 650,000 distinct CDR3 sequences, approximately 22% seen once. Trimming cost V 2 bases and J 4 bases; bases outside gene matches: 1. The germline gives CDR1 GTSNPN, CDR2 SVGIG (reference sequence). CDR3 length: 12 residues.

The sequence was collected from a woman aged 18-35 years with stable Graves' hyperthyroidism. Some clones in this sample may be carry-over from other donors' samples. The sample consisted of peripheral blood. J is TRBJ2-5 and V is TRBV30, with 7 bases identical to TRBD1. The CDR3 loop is CAWSSGGETQYF. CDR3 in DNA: TGTGCCTGGAGTTCAGGGGGAGAGACCCAGTACTTC. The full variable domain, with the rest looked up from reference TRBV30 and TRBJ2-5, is SQTIHQWPATLVQPVGSPLSLECTVEGTSNPNLYWYRQAAGRGLQLLFYSVGIGQISSEVPQNLSASRPQDRQFILSSKKLLLSDSGFYLCAWSSGGETQYFGPGTRLLVL.